The present T cell receptor (beta chain) was sequenced within a study of identical twins. Findings of the study overall: Fewer insertions were carried by abundant cord blood beta clonotypes, but none was seen in memory repertoires.

This clonotype has a handful of counts. Its antigen is not known. Template switching added a universal primer binding site, and final cDNA carried unique molecular identifiers. TCRdb passed the 5' RACE reads through MiXCR, listing each CDR3 protein once. Of roughly 230,000 distinct CDR3 sequences in the sample, approximately 8.3% were seen once. Every donor was a healthy Caucasian. This CDR3 contains 13 residues. The same data also went into a second study, on yellow fever vaccine responses in identical twins. From that paper: Reportedly, twins' vaccine T cell responses looked partly convergent and partly personalized.

This clonotype was obtained from a woman younger than 30 in good health. The sample comprised CD8+ T cells sorted from blood. This rearrangement joins TRBV21-1 to TRBJ2-2; the table's TRBD1 call for D was not verified on the DNA. TRBV21-1 is an annotated pseudogene. For the CDR3, the DNA is TGTGCCAGCAGCAAACGAGGGGCCGGGGAGCTGTTTTTT. It specifies CASSKRGAGELFF.